This TCR beta chain emerged from a study of shared clonotypes between healthy human individuals. Deep was the level used in running the assay. Assay: immunoSEQ multiplex PCR; the TCRdb copy retains only in-frame clones and omits some. The table lists 850,000 to 1,200,000 clones, 65% to 75% of them singletons, with approximately 1.5% in the top ten. The study enrolled healthy HIV-negative adults without recent acute infections or vaccinations as donors. This receptor was identified in a man aged 18-30 years in good health. Sequencing input: memory CD4+ T cells sorted from blood. The subset: CD45RA-negative fraction.

The CDR3 DNA is TGCGCCAGCAGCCAAGCCCTCACGAGCTCCTACAATGAGCAGTTCTTC. Amino acid sequence: CASSQALTSSYNEQFF. The gene calls are TRBV4-1 and TRBJ2-1; D uncertain. Trimming removed 1 base from V and 0 bases from J, with 10 bases in between. The CDR3 totals 16 residues. Germline CDR1 MGHRA, CDR2 YSYEKL.